The present entry profiles one T cell receptor (beta chain) with its context. Its cognate antigen is unknown. TCRdb processed the 5' RACE reads anew with MiXCR; each CDR3 protein has one entry. The sample carries 540,000 or so distinct CDR3 sequences, approximately 20% recorded once. This sample was included in a study of identical twins. CDR3 length: 12 amino acids. CDR1 DFQATT and CDR2 SNEGSKA come from the germline V gene (reference sequence). Trimming took 5 bases from V and 5 from J, leaving 12 bases between them. Each donor (without exception) was a healthy Caucasian. General study findings and limits: For out-of-frame alpha sequences shared by twins, low generation probability was in excess. For out-of-frame beta sequences, excess twin sharing was weaker. Zero-insertion results could be subject to partial confounding by invariant MAIT and iNKT cells.

The same data also went into a second study, on yellow fever vaccine responses in identical twins.

The chain is built from TRBV20-1 and TRBJ2-5; D might be TRBD2 (6 bases). The sequencing sample was made of CD4+ T cells sorted from blood. The receptor was derived from a woman between 18 and 29 years old in good health. The CDR3: CSAGGDGETQYF. As DNA, the CDR3 is TGCAGTGCTGGCGGGGACGGCGAGACCCAGTACTTC.